The sequence of this T cell receptor (beta chain) was determined in a study of blood T cell repertoires in COVID-19. The CDR3 totals 15 residues. Trimming shortened V by 9 bases and J by 0 bases, and 12 bases separated the two germline ends. Per the germline V gene, CDR1 is LNHDA and CDR2 is SQIVND (reference sequence). As processed by the authors: From reference gene primer amplification, estimates of nucleated cell counts were derived. Sequencing was performed with immunoSEQ multiplex PCR; in TCRdb, only in-frame clones are kept and a portion is missing. That table gives V, J and clone size, and the DNA gave D and trimming. The sample holds 200,000 to 250,000 clones, around 87% seen once. This clone came up a few times.

The source is a man in his sixties who had recovered from COVID-19. Material for sequencing was peripheral blood. The rearrangement joins TRBV19 to TRBJ2-6; TRBD1 is a possible D gene (6 bases). CDR3 DNA sequence: TGTGCCAGCCAGACAGGTAGCTCTGGGGCCAACGTCCTGACTTTC. This translates into CASQTGSSGANVLTF.